This T cell receptor (beta chain) emerged from a study of cytomegalovirus exposure and HLA in healthy donors. The PCR ran on 60 Vbeta and 13 Jbeta primers. This table comes from immunoSEQ multiplex PCR, and its TCRdb copy is limited to in-frame clones, with some not included. The repertoire consists of some 170,000 clones, with roughly 79% occurring once and the leading ten covering less than 8%. Study conclusions and caveats: The Asian-associated ancestry cluster reportedly had fewer N-insertions than the approximately 700-donor mean in a later analysis. Some TCR beta chains (around 180 of them) were listed as cytomegalovirus-associated.

This clone was counted a single time. Its target is unknown. The CDR3 covers 14 residues. Germline assignment: CDR1 MNHEY and CDR2 SVGAGI. Trimming shortened V by 5 bases and J by 2 bases, and 12 bases separated the two germline ends. The V call is TRBV6-5, the J call TRBJ1-1; D may be TRBD1 (6 bases). Sequencing was done on a sample of PBMCs. This clonotype was sampled from a man aged 35 to 55 in good health and CMV-seropositive. The CDR3 here is CASSTTGFNTEAFF. In DNA form, the CDR3 reads TGTGCCAGCAGTACTACAGGGTTCAACACTGAAGCTTTCTTT.